A selection of T cell receptor beta chains follows, all from one sample in a study of beta chain features in type 1 diabetes. Clones were read by immunoSEQ multiplex PCR, and TCRdb kept only the in-frame ones, dropping some. The sample contains 430,000 or so clones, around 10% of which appear only once. Sequencing was performed on naive CD4+ T cells from blood. These receptors all stem from a woman under 30 in good health. The CDR3 runs from the conserved cysteine through the conserved F or W. D genes are given only for firm matches. Size tells how often a clone was seen (once, few, many) or the class of an expanded clone, and some rows leave it out.

d_call j_call clone_size v_call cdr3_aa cdr3_nt
. TRBJ1-2 few TRBV4-2 CASSQEPGTHGYTF TGTGCCAGCAGCCAAGAACCTGGGACGCATGGCTACACCTTC
. TRBJ2-1 . TRBV5-1 CASSLEGRPYNEQFF TGCGCCAGCAGCCTAGAGGGTCGCCCCTACAATGAGCAGTTCTTC
. TRBJ1-2 few TRBV6-6 CASSPDINYTF TGTGCCAGCAGCCCGGACATAAACTACACCTTC
. TRBJ1-5 few TRBV7-2 CASSLDNQPQHF TGTGCCAGCAGCCTCGACAATCAGCCCCAGCATTTT
. TRBJ1-4 . TRBV7-9 CASSLVWGRINEKLFF TGTGCCAGCAGCTTGGTTTGGGGACGGATTAATGAAAAACTGTTTTTT
TRBD1 TRBJ2-5 few TRBV7-9 CASSRGLTGTGGREETQYF TGTGCCAGCAGCCGCGGTCTTACCGGGACAGGGGGAAGGGAAGAGACCCAGTACTTC
TRBD2 TRBJ2-1 few TRBV7-2 CASSQTSGRANDEQFF TGTGCCAGCAGCCAAACTAGCGGGAGGGCCAACGATGAGCAGTTCTTC
. TRBJ2-7 few TRBV10-3 CATAEAYEQYF TGTGCCACAGCAGAGGCCTACGAGCAGTACTTC
. TRBJ2-3 . TRBV21-1 CASSKVPVRGDRTDTQYF TGTGCCAGCAGCAAAGTGCCCGTTCGGGGGGACCGCACAGATACGCAGTATTTT
. TRBJ2-7 many TRBV25-1 CASSERAGRYEQYF TGTGCCAGCAGTGAACGGGCAGGGAGGTACGAGCAGTACTTC
. TRBJ1-4 few TRBV5-4 CASSLDTVETNEKLFF TGTGCCAGCAGCTTGGATACAGTGGAGACTAATGAAAAACTGTTTTTT
. TRBJ1-2 few TRBV13 CASSRRTAGPGYTF TGTGCCAGCAGCCGCCGGACAGCTGGACCTGGCTACACCTTC
. TRBJ2-7 . TRBV11-3 CASSSREATYEQYF TGTGCCAGCAGTTCCAGGGAGGCGACCTACGAGCAGTACTTC
TRBD1 TRBJ2-2 few TRBV7-9 CASSVTGAAGELFF TGTGCCAGCAGCGTAACAGGGGCGGCCGGGGAGCTGTTTTTT
. TRBJ2-1 few TRBV7-7 CASSLAGQRGEQFF TGTGCCAGCAGCTTAGCTGGACAGCGGGGTGAGCAGTTCTTC
. TRBJ2-5 . TRBV7-6 CASSLLGQETQYF TGTGCCAGCAGCTTATTGGGCCAAGAGACCCAGTACTTC
TRBD2 TRBJ2-5 . TRBV15 CATSIGLAGTQETQYF TGTGCCACCAGCATTGGACTAGCGGGGACCCAAGAGACCCAGTACTTC
. TRBJ2-1 few TRBV7-9 CASRQLAATVTNEQFF TGTGCCAGCAGACAACTGGCAGCTACCGTGACGAATGAGCAGTTCTTC
. TRBJ2-1 few TRBV7-2 CASSQWSDSYNEQFF TGTGCCAGCAGCCAGTGGTCGGACAGCTACAATGAGCAGTTCTTC
. TRBJ1-5 . TRBV27 CASSPRNWAARNQPQHF TGTGCCAGCAGTCCGAGGAACTGGGCGGCTCGCAATCAGCCCCAGCATTTT
. TRBJ2-5 few TRBV11-2 CASSLAIGTQETQYF TGTGCCAGCAGCTTAGCGATCGGGACCCAAGAGACCCAGTACTTC
. TRBJ2-3 . TRBV29-1 CSVARTTSTDTQYF TGCAGCGTCGCTAGGACGACTAGCACAGATACGCAGTATTTT
. TRBJ2-1 . TRBV5-1 CASRVAVSSYNEQFF TGCGCCAGCAGAGTAGCGGTTAGCTCCTACAATGAGCAGTTCTTC
. TRBJ2-1 . TRBV2 CASSVRTRGSSYNEQFF TGTGCCAGCAGTGTAAGAACACGGGGAAGCTCCTACAATGAGCAGTTCTTC
. TRBJ2-1 few TRBV27 CASSPGGREQFF TGTGCCAGCAGTCCGGGCGGCAGGGAGCAGTTCTTC
TRBD1 TRBJ1-1 . TRBV2 CASSPFSTGVGTEAFF TGTGCCAGCAGCCCATTTTCGACAGGGGTGGGAACTGAAGCTTTCTTT
. TRBJ1-1 . TRBV18 CASSATDNTEAFF TGTGCCAGCTCAGCGACAGATAACACTGAAGCTTTCTTT
. TRBJ2-3 few TRBV11-3 CASSPGLNTDTQYF TGTGCCAGCAGCCCGGGACTCAACACAGATACGCAGTATTTT
. TRBJ2-5 . TRBV20-1 CSARYQETQYF TGCAGTGCTAGGTACCAAGAGACCCAGTACTTC
. TRBJ2-5 few TRBV27 CASSTVFDPRETQYF TGTGCCAGCAGTACCGTCTTTGACCCGAGGGAGACCCAGTACTTC
. TRBJ1-6 . TRBV7-8 CASRVSSANSPLHF TGTGCCAGCCGCGTCAGTTCGGCTAATTCACCCCTCCACTTT
. TRBJ2-3 . TRBV30 CAWGGVKSPLERENTQYF TGTGCCTGGGGGGGAGTAAAATCTCCTCTTGAGAGGGAAAATACGCAGTATTTT
. TRBJ1-4 . TRBV4-3 CASSRATQGNNEKLFF TGCGCCAGCAGCCGCGCCACACAGGGAAATAATGAAAAACTGTTTTTT
. TRBJ2-6 few TRBV7-9 CASSLRRTDSGANVLTF TGTGCCAGCAGCTTACGACGGACGGACTCTGGGGCCAACGTCCTGACTTTC
. TRBJ2-3 few TRBV29-1 CSLQVTDTQYF TGCAGCCTCCAAGTCACAGATACGCAGTATTTT
TRBD1 TRBJ1-2 few TRBV2 CASVDRTNYGYTF TGTGCCAGCGTGGACAGGACTAACTATGGCTACACCTTC
. TRBJ1-2 few TRBV15 CATSRDWTVSNYGYTF TGTGCCACCAGCAGAGACTGGACGGTTTCTAACTATGGCTACACCTTC
. TRBJ1-6 few TRBV7-9 CASSLWGSPLHF TGTGCCAGCAGCTTGTGGGGCTCACCCCTCCACTTT
TRBD1 TRBJ1-4 few TRBV9 CASSDNRGNEKLFF TGTGCCAGCAGCGACAACAGGGGTAATGAAAAACTGTTTTTT
. TRBJ2-1 few TRBV18 CASSPTRTYNEQFF TGTGCCAGCTCACCGACTCGAACCTACAATGAGCAGTTCTTC
. TRBJ1-2 . TRBV25-1 CASSSDSYGYTF TGTGCCAGCAGTTCCGACAGCTATGGCTACACCTTC
. TRBJ2-1 . TRBV5-1 CASISIGASYNEQFF TGCGCCAGCATCTCGATTGGAGCCTCCTACAATGAGCAGTTCTTC
. TRBJ2-7 . TRBV7-9 CASSLVRPPLSYEQYF TGTGCCAGCAGCTTAGTTAGGCCTCCGTTATCCTACGAGCAGTACTTC
TRBD2 TRBJ2-1 . TRBV7-9 CASSPLGSGRVNEQFF TGTGCCAGCAGCCCACTCGGTAGCGGGAGAGTCAATGAGCAGTTCTTC
. TRBJ2-5 few TRBV2 CASTIKRGQETQYF TGTGCCAGCACAATCAAGAGAGGGCAAGAGACCCAGTACTTC
. TRBJ1-1 few TRBV15 CATSRSGTVNTEAFF TGTGCCACCAGCAGATCCGGGACGGTGAACACTGAAGCTTTCTTT
. TRBJ2-1 few TRBV6-5 CASRDPGGEQFF TGTGCCAGCCGTGATCCAGGTGGAGAGCAGTTCTTC
. TRBJ1-6 few TRBV18 CASSPIPSGGGSPLHF TGTGCCAGCTCACCTATTCCCTCAGGTGGAGGTTCACCCCTCCACTTT
TRBD1 TRBJ1-5 few TRBV28 CASSLGQGARYSNQPQHF TGTGCCAGCAGTTTGGGACAGGGGGCGCGGTATAGCAATCAGCCCCAGCATTTT
. TRBJ1-3 . TRBV29-1 CSVRAHLAPGNTIYF TGCAGCGTTAGGGCCCACCTGGCGCCTGGAAACACCATATATTTT
. TRBJ2-4 . TRBV15 CATSRKRWPENIQYF TGTGCCACCAGCAGAAAAAGATGGCCGGAAAACATTCAGTACTTC
TRBD2 TRBJ2-3 few TRBV19 CASSSLAGVADTQYF TGTGCCAGTAGTAGCTTAGCGGGAGTAGCGGATACGCAGTATTTT
. TRBJ1-1 once TRBV5-1 CASSLMQMNTEAFF TGCGCCAGCAGCTTGATGCAGATGAACACTGAAGCTTTCTTT
TRBD1 TRBJ1-2 . TRBV13 CASSPGTGASYGYTF TGTGCCAGCAGCCCGGGGACAGGAGCCTCCTATGGCTACACCTTC
. TRBJ2-3 few TRBV18 CASSPETSTDTQYF TGTGCCAGCTCACCTGAGACTAGCACAGATACGCAGTATTTT
TRBD1 TRBJ2-3 many TRBV7-9 CACPTTGATDTQYF TGTGCCTGCCCGACCACAGGGGCCACAGATACGCAGTATTTT
. TRBJ2-7 . TRBV30 CAWSSGTYEQYF TGTGCCTGGAGTTCAGGGACCTACGAGCAGTACTTC
. TRBJ2-3 . TRBV7-2 CASRPAGRTDTQYF TGTGCCAGCAGGCCGGCAGGCCGCACAGATACGCAGTATTTT
. TRBJ1-5 few TRBV30 CAWSTGATSQPQHF TGTGCCTGGAGTACGGGGGCAACGTCCCAGCCCCAGCATTTT